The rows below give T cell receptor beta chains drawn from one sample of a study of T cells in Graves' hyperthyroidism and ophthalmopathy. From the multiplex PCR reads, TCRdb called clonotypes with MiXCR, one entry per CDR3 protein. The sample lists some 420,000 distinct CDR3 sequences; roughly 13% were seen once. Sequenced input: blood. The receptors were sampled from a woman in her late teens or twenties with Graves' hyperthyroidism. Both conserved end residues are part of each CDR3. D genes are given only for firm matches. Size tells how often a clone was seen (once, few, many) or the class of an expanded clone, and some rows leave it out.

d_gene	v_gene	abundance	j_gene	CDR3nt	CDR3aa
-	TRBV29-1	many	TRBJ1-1	TGCAGCGCAACGGAAGGGAACACTGAAGCTTTCTTT	CSATEGNTEAFF
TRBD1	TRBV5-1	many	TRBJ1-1	TGCGCCAGCAGCAGGGACAGGGCCTCGAACACTGAAGCTTTCTTT	CASSRDRASNTEAFF
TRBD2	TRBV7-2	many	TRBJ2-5	TGTGCCAGCAGTCCCCCCGGGGCGCTAGCGGGAGGGCCGCGGGAGACCCAGTACTTC	CASSPPGALAGGPRETQYF
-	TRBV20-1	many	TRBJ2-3	TGCAGTGCTAGAGAGGAAGATACGCAGTATTTT	CSAREEDTQYF
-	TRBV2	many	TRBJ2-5	TGTGCCAGCGGAACAGGGAACGTGGTGGAGACCCAGTACTTC	CASGTGNVVETQYF
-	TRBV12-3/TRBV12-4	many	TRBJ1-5	TGTGCCAGCAGCCTTGAGGGGGTACGTCAGCCCCAGCATTTT	CASSLEGVRQPQHF
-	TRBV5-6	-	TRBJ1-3	TGTGCCAGCAGCTTGGCGGGAGGAAACTCTGGAAACACCATATATTTT	CASSLAGGNSGNTIYF
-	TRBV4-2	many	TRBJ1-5	TGTGCCAGCAGCCAGGGGCAGGATTATAGCAATCAGCCCCAGCATTTT	CASSQGQDYSNQPQHF
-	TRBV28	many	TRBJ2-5	TGTGCCAGCAGTTTCCGTTCTGGCAGGGAGACCCAGTACTTC	CASSFRSGRETQYF
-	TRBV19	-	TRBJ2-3	TGTGCCAGTAGTCCCAACGGGGATTTTACGCAGTATTTT	CASSPNGDFTQYF
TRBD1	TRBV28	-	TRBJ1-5	TGTGCCAGCAGTGGTACAGGGGGCGGGAATCAGCCCCAGCATTTT	CASSGTGGGNQPQHF
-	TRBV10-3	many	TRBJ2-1	TGTGCCATCAGATCAAAGGGGGATGAGCAGTTCTTC	CAIRSKGDEQFF
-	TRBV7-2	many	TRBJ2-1	TGTGCCAGCAGCTCCCTCGGGATCGACCTCTCCTACAATGAGCAGTTCTTC	CASSSLGIDLSYNEQFF
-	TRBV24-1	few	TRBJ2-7	TGTGCCACCAGTGATTCCGGCCTCCCCTCCTACGAGCAGTACTTC	CATSDSGLPSYEQYF
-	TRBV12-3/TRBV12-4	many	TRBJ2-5	TGTGCCAGCAGTTTCCGGGGTTATGGAGAGACCCAGTACTTC	CASSFRGYGETQYF
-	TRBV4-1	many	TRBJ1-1	TGCGCCAGCAGCCATCCCAAGGGGAGTTACCGCATGAACACTGAAGCTTTCTTT	CASSHPKGSYRMNTEAFF
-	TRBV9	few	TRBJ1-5	TGTGCCAGCAGCCCCGGGGGGTATGTGGGTCAGCCCCAGCATTTT	CASSPGGYVGQPQHF
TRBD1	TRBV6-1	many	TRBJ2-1	TGTGCCAGCAGTGCCTGGGACAGGGGTTCAAGGGATGAGCAGTTCTTC	CASSAWDRGSRDEQFF
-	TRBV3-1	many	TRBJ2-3	TGTGCCAGCAGCCACTACCTAGACACAGATACGCAGTATTTT	CASSHYLDTDTQYF
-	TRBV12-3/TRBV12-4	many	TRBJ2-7	TGTGCCAGCAGTTTATTCGGGTCGGGGGACGAGCAGTACTTC	CASSLFGSGDEQYF
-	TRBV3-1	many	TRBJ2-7	TGTGCCAGCAGCCAAGATGCCAGGGCGATATACGAGCAGTACTTC	CASSQDARAIYEQYF
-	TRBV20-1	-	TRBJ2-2	TGCAGTGCTAGGGGGTATATGACGGGGAGTACGAACACCGGGGAGCTGTTTTTT	CSARGYMTGSTNTGELFF
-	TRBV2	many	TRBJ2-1	TGTGCCAGCAGTGATGCTTTTCTGAGCCCGCAGCAGTTCTTC	CASSDAFLSPQQFF
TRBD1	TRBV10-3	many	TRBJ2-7	TGTGCCACTAGGACAGGGGAGGGCCACGAGCAGTACTTC	CATRTGEGHEQYF
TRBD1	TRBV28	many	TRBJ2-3	TGTGCCAGCAGCCAGGACAGGGGGATAGCAGATACGCAGTATTTT	CASSQDRGIADTQYF
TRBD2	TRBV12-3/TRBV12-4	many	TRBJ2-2	TGTGCCAGCAGTTCCCTAGCGGCCGGGGAGCTGTTTTTT	CASSSLAAGELFF
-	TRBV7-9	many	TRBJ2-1	TGTGCCAGCAGCTCTCGAACTGATAATTACAGGTTCTTC	CASSSRTDNYRFF
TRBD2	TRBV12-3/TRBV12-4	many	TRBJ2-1	TGTGCCAGCAGTTTAGTCCCCCCGGCGGGAGGGCCCCATGAGCAGTTCTTC	CASSLVPPAGGPHEQFF
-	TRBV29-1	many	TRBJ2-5	TGCAGCGTTGGGGCCGCAGGAACACAAGAGACCCAGTACTTC	CSVGAAGTQETQYF
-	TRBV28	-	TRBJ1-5	TGTGCCAGCAGCCGGGAGCACCGCAATCAGCCCCAGCATTTT	CASSREHRNQPQHF
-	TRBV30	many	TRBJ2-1	TGTGCCTGGAGCGCAGGGGCCCGAAATGAGCAGTTCTTC	CAWSAGARNEQFF
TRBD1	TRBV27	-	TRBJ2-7	TGTGCCAGCAGCCGACAGGGGATGGGCTACGAGCAGTACTTC	CASSRQGMGYEQYF
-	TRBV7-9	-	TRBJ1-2	TGTGCCAGCAGCTATGATTATGGCTACACCTTC	CASSYDYGYTF
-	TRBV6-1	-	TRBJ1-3	TGTGCCAGCAGTGAAACCCTGTGGGGCTCTGGAAACACCATATATTTT	CASSETLWGSGNTIYF
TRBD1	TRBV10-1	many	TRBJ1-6	TGCGCCAGCAGTGGGGGACAGGGAAGTTCACCCCTCCACTTT	CASSGGQGSSPLHF
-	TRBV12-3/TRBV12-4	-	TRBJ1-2	TGTGCCAGCAGCATTTACAGGGTTGGCTACACCTTC	CASSIYRVGYTF
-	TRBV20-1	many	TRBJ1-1	TGCAGTGCTAGTCGGATGAGAGGTACTGAAGCTTTCTTT	CSASRMRGTEAFF
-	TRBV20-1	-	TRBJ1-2	TGCAGTGCCCATGGGACAATCATCAACTATGGCTACACCTTC	CSAHGTIINYGYTF
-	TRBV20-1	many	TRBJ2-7	TGCAGTGCAAAGGCGGGACTCAACTACGAGCAGTACTTC	CSAKAGLNYEQYF
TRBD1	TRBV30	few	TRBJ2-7	TGTGCCTGGAAAGTTTTTGGACAGGGCGCTTACGAGCAGTACTTC	CAWKVFGQGAYEQYF
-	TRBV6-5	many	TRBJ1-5	TGTGCCAGCAGTTACCGCGGGGAAAAGGGTCAGCCCCAGCATTTT	CASSYRGEKGQPQHF
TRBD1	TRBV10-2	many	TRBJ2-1	TGCGCCAGCAGCCAGGGGGACAATGAGCAGTTCTTC	CASSQGDNEQFF
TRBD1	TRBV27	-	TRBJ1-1	TGTGCCAGCAGTTTTTGGGACAGGGTTCACACTGAAGCTTTCTTT	CASSFWDRVHTEAFF
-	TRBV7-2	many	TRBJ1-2	TGTGCCAGCAGCTTATGGAACGGCGGCTACACCTTC	CASSLWNGGYTF
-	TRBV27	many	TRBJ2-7	TGTGCCAGCAGTCTCCTCGGACGGCTCGGCGAGCAGTACTTC	CASSLLGRLGEQYF
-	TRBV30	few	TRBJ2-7	TGTGCCTGGAGCGAACGACTAGACGAGCAGTACTTC	CAWSERLDEQYF
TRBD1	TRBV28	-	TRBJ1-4	TGTGCCAGCAGTTTCCGAACCGGGACAGGGGCCGAAAAACTGTTTTTT	CASSFRTGTGAEKLFF
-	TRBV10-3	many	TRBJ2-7	TGTGCCATCAGTGAGTCCGAGACGGAAGCCTACGAGCAGTACTTC	CAISESETEAYEQYF